The 19 T cell receptor beta chains below were found in one sample sequenced in a study of CD8+CD57+ T cells in acquired aplastic anemia. Flow cytometry had shown expanded CD8+CD57+ cells in the patients chosen for sequencing. The template used for profiling TCR beta VDJ and CDR3 was genomic DNA. TCRdb ran MiXCR on the reads and lists one entry per CDR3 protein. The sample holds some 120,000 distinct CDR3 sequences, over 30% seen once. Sequencing was done on a sample of sorted CD4+, CD8+, or CD8+CD57+ T cells (not recorded which) from PBMCs. The receptors originated from a human donor with aplastic anemia.

This clonotype was seen repeatedly, ten times or more. At one end, the junction sequence differs from germline, possibly due to a read error. V gene TRBV7-7 combines with J gene TRBJ2-7, with 7 bases matching TRBD1. The CDR3 sequence is 14 residues long. CDR1 is SSHAT, CDR2 FNYEAQ, per germline (reference sequence). The CDR3 bases are TGTGCTAGCAGCCCCACCAGGGCAGGGGGCGAGCAGTACTTC. It codes for CASSPTRAGGEQYF.

The chain carries TRBV24-1 and TRBJ1-2, with TRBD1 as a possible D gene (5 bases). Germline lookup yields CDR1 KGHDR and CDR2 SFDVKD. The V and J ends lost 5 bases and 3 bases respectively, with 18 bases between them. CDR3 length: 16 amino acids. This CDR3 is CATSASPGRDDYGYTF. CDR3 DNA: TGTGCCACCAGTGCCTCACCGGGCAGGGATGACTATGGCTACACCTTC.

This clonotype occurred many times. V usage is TRBV4-1 and J usage is TRBJ1-2, with no clear D. CDR3 size: 15 residues. Per the germline V gene, CDR1 is MGHRA and CDR2 is YSYEKL. V was shortened by 2 bases and J by 4 bases, with 14 bases between the two germline ends. The chain's CDR3 is CASSQSPNSGYGYTF. Here the CDR3 DNA reads TGCGCCAGCAGCCAATCCCCGAACTCTGGCTATGGCTACACCTTC.

The genes are TRBV9 and TRBJ1-3; D is ambiguous. CDR1 is SGDLS and CDR2 is YYNGEE in the germline V gene. Trimming pared 7 bases from V and 1 base from J, leaving 18 bases between. This CDR3 contains 16 residues. DNA of the CDR3: TGTGCCAGCTGCCAACCCCAGGTGTGGTCTGGAAACACCATATATTTT. This sequence encodes CASCQPQVWSGNTIYF.

The chain carries TRBV25-1 and TRBJ1-1; a weak D match, TRBD1 (5 bases). This CDR3 comprises 13 residues. Germline lookup yields CDR1 MGHDK and CDR2 SYGVNS. The germline V and J ends were trimmed by 8 bases and 1 base, with 11 bases remaining between them. The CDR3 spells CASRAGTNTEAFF. The CDR3 DNA sequence: TGTGCCAGCCGCGCAGGGACGAACACTGAAGCTTTCTTT. Based on the CDR3 plus reference TRBV25-1 and TRBJ1-1, the full variable domain is EADIYQTPRYLVIGTGKKITLECSQTMGHDKMYWYQQDPGMELHLIHYSYGVNSTEKGDLSSESTVSRIRTEHFPLTLESARPSHTSQYLCASRAGTNTEAFFGQGTRLTVV.

This sequence joins TRBV7-9 and TRBJ1-2; D not resolved. V was clipped by 5 bases and J by 7 bases, with 17 bases between them. The CDR3 covers 14 residues. CDR1 is SEHNR and CDR2 is FQNEAQ in the germline V gene (reference sequence). CDR3 amino acids: CASSNTEGGIGYTF. The CDR3 nucleotides are TGTGCCAGCAGCAATACCGAGGGAGGCATTGGCTACACCTTC.

Note on this clonotype: The junction differs from germline at one of its ends, possibly a read error. The rearrangement joins TRBV6-2 or TRBV6-3 to TRBJ1-3; 7 bases align to TRBD1. This CDR3 has 16 residues. Germline V lookup: CDR1 MNHEY, CDR2 SVGEGT. For the CDR3, the DNA is TGTGCCAGCAGCCTCCGGGACAGAAGCTCTGGAAACACCATGTATTTT. It yields the protein CASSLRDRSSGNTMYF.

The V gene is TRBV2, the J gene TRBJ2-7, with 8 bases matching TRBD1. The germline V gene has CDR1 SNHLY and CDR2 FYNNEI. CDR3 size: 15 residues. V shed 0 bases, J shed 3 bases, and the junction held 4 bases outside the gene matches. CDR3 sequence (DNA): TGTGCCAGCAGTGAAGCGCAGGACAGGGACTACGAGCAGTACTTC. Its translation: CASSEAQDRDYEQYF.

This clonotype was picked up one time. V is TRBV29-1 and J is TRBJ1-1, with TRBD1 matching over 9 bases. The CDR3 runs 14 residues. The ends lost 3 bases at V and 8 bases at J; junction bases unmatched: 10. The germline V gene has CDR1 SQVTM and CDR2 ANQGSEA. CDR3 nucleotides: TGCAGCGTTGACGGGACAGGGAGTTATAGAGAAGCTTTCTTT. It is translated as CSVDGTGSYREAFF.

This clonotype has at least ten counts. This chain joins TRBV5-1 and TRBJ1-4; no reliable D call. Per germline, CDR1 SGHRS and CDR2 YFSETQ. This CDR3 region has 13 residues. V shed 4 bases and J shed 7 bases, with 11 bases lying between them. CDR3 sequence reads: CASSPDSGEKLFF. CDR3 nucleotides: TGCGCCAGCAGCCCTGATAGTGGTGAAAAACTGTTTTTT.

The chain employs TRBV7-6 and TRBJ2-5; 8 bases are shared with TRBD2. Germline V lookup: CDR1 SGHVS, CDR2 FNYEAQ. This CDR3 spans 15 amino acids. V shed 6 bases and J 3 bases; nucleotides not matched to a gene: 9. DNA of the CDR3: TGTGCCAGCAGGTCGGGCCGGGGGGGGAAAGAGACCCAGTACTTC. The encoded protein is CASRSGRGGKETQYF.

This clonotype was counted many times. V is TRBV9 and J is TRBJ2-5, with D possibly being TRBD1 or TRBD2 (5 bases each). The CDR3 is 15 residues long. V was trimmed by 0 bases and J by 5 bases, leaving 14 bases between them. Germline CDR1 is SGDLS and CDR2 is YYNGEE. The CDR3 DNA is TGTGCCAGCAGCGTAGATTATGGGGGATGGGAGACCCAGTACTTC. This encodes CASSVDYGGWETQYF.

The chain is built from TRBV24-1 and TRBJ2-3; D not certain. CDR1 and CDR2 (germline): KGHDR, SFDVKD. The germline V and J ends were trimmed by 4 bases and 6 bases, with 10 bases remaining between them. The CDR3 sequence is 13 residues long. The CDR3, as DNA: TGTGCCACCAGTGACCTGCCCCGGGATACGCAGTATTTT. This sequence encodes CATSDLPRDTQYF.

Points on this clonotype: With a much larger clone just one base away, this may be a read error. This chain connects TRBV12-3 or TRBV12-4 to TRBJ2-3; D is tentatively TRBD1 or TRBD2 (5 bases each). The CDR3 contains 15 residues. The CDR3 spells CASSFSGKETDAQYF. The CDR3 coding sequence is TGTGCCAGCTCCTTTTCGGGGAAAGAGACAGATGCGCAGTATTTT.

This clonotype has a count of ten or more. This chain joins TRBV20-1 and TRBJ1-1; D not certain. V was cut by 5 bases and J by 6 bases, with 13 bases left in between. The CDR3 runs to 12 residues. CDR1 and CDR2 (germline): DFQATT, SNEGSKA (reference sequence). The chain's CDR3 is CSASPPSSEAFF. The CDR3 DNA sequence: TGCAGTGCTTCCCCACCCAGCTCTGAAGCTTTCTTT.

In this sample, this clonotype turned up many times. The chain links TRBV6-5 to TRBJ2-3; weak D call: TRBD2 (5 bases). The germline V and J ends were trimmed by 10 bases and 8 bases, with 16 bases remaining between them. Germline V gene data show CDR1 as MNHEY and CDR2 as SVGAGI. The CDR3 consists of 12 residues. CDR3 sequence: CATSTGRGTQYF. DNA of the CDR3: TGTGCCACTTCGACGGGTCGGGGTACGCAGTATTTT.

The V call is TRBV28, the J call TRBJ2-4; a weak D match, TRBD1 (5 bases). Per the germline V gene, CDR1 is MDHEN and CDR2 is SYDVKM. The V and J ends lost 1 base and 14 bases respectively, with 12 bases between them. CDR3 length: 12 amino acids. CDR3 sequence reads: CASSLLRGRKYF. CDR3 coding DNA: TGTGCCAGCAGTTTATTAAGGGGTCGAAAGTACTTC.

This CDR3 reads CASNTGGAMNTEAFF. CDR3 nucleotides: TGTGCCAGCAATACAGGGGGCGCGATGAACACTGAAGCTTTCTTT. V usage is TRBV19 and J usage is TRBJ1-1; 9 nucleotides align to TRBD1. The CDR3 covers 15 residues. The V and J ends lost 9 bases and 0 bases, in that order; junction bases with no gene match: 8. The germline CDR1 and CDR2 sequences are LNHDA and SQIVND (reference sequence).

This clonotype was recorded at least ten times. J is TRBJ1-2 and V is TRBV5-6, with D possibly matching TRBD1 (5 bases). This CDR3 is built from 14 residues. The ends were cut back, 6 bases at V and 4 bases at J, with 16 bases in the middle. Looked up from germline, CDR1 is SGHDT and CDR2 is YYEEEE. DNA for the CDR3: TGTGCCAGCACCATTGGGGGGGGAGGCTATGGCTACACCTTC. It is translated as CASTIGGGGYGYTF.